The text below deals with one T cell receptor beta chain. This clonotype was recorded many times. This receptor's antigen is unknown. Base qualities were left out, and no much larger clone turns up one base away. CDR3 length: 13 amino acids, cysteine to phenylalanine. Only the CDR3 region is kept as DNA, spanning 39 bases read in frame from base 1. Trimming removed 2 bases from V and 6 bases from J, leaving 11 bases between the germline ends. Taken from the germline V gene, the CDR1 and CDR2 loops are KGHSH and LQKENI. The data belong to a study of patients and donors after allogeneic stem cell transplantation (dated by TCRdb to about 2020). Receptors were amplified or captured by RT-PCR. The sequencer was a NextSeq 550. TCRdb redid the processing of the public reads, applying fastp at Q25 and MiXCR, and retained in-frame beta chains. Identical CDR3 protein sequences are pooled into one entry, listed with their most common genes and DNA. The sample includes hundreds of thousands of distinct CDR3 sequences, with 16% observed a single time. The ten biggest clones cover around 7.2% of the sample.

The rearrangement combines TRBV18 with TRBJ2-7; the best D guess is TRBD2, with 5 bases matching. Specimen: blood, either unsorted or a sorted T cell fraction (not recorded which). This sequence originates from a human donor who was either an allogeneic HSCT recipient or a stem cell or donor lymphocyte infusion donor (not recorded which). It is not recorded whose cells these are; they may come from a transplant donor. The sequence in DNA is TGTGCCAGCTCACCAAAGAACCTAGCCGAGCAGTACTTC. The encoded protein is CASSPKNLAEQYF.